This T cell receptor beta chain was identified in a study of response to subunit inactivated influenza vaccine (dated by TCRdb to the late 2010s). In terms of the full investigation: To follow how T cells responded to a trivalent subunit inactivated influenza vaccine, the researchers relied on deep quantitative profiling of the T cell receptor repertoire.

Concerning this clonotype itself: The clone's antigen remains unknown. No clone much larger than this one lies a single base away; base qualities are absent.

Taken from the germline V gene, the CDR1 and CDR2 loops are MNHEY and SVGEGT. The CDR3 starts with the cysteine, ends with the phenylalanine, and has 16 residues. The DNA shown is the 48-base CDR3, in frame from base 1. Trimming removed 0 bases from V and 4 bases from J; the gene matches leave 4 bases unexplained. What the authors observed across the whole study: The authors suggested that each seasonal influenza vaccination may recruit only a limited number of new T cells.

The method behind the library was RT-PCR. Data came from an Illumina HiSeq 2500. The public reads were reprocessed in TCRdb via fastp at Q25 and MiXCR, keeping in-frame beta chains. Rows matching on CDR3 protein sequence are summarized as one entry with the most common DNA and genes. The sample contains 150,000 to 200,000 distinct CDR3 sequences, around 9% of them found a single time. The top ten clones comprise under 13% of the sample. The receptor was derived from a man over 45 who received an inactivated influenza vaccine. Donor details come from another sample of the same person, matched by shared clones. The source material was non-naive T cells sorted from PBMCs, sampled on the day of vaccination. The cell subset or site label for this specimen denotes: memory T cell fraction. The rearranged chain carries TRBV6-2 or TRBV6-3 and TRBJ2-3; the junction holds 10 bases that match TRBD1. Here is the DNA: TGTGCCAGCAGTTACTCGCGGACAGGGGGGTCAGATACGCAGTATTTT. It is translated as CASSYSRTGGSDTQYF.